This is a list of T cell receptor beta chains from one sample in a study of T cells in Graves' hyperthyroidism and ophthalmopathy. TCRdb analysed the multiplex PCR reads with MiXCR anew, one entry per CDR3 protein. The top ten clones hold roughly 12% of a sample with more than 45,000 distinct CDR3 sequences, 49% of them seen once. Material: blood. The receptors derive from a woman aged 25 to 39 with Graves' ophthalmopathy. Each CDR3 is given with its conserved first and last residue. Each record gives: J gene, D gene, clone size, V gene, CDR3 DNA, CDR3 protein. The D gene is left open where the match is weak. Some rows mark clone size as missing; the rest say once, few, many or name a class of expanded clone.

j_call: TRBJ2-1
d_call: .
clone_size: many
v_call: TRBV20-1
cdr3_nt: TGCAGTGCCATAACGGGGCGTGGGTACAATGAGCAGTTCTTC
cdr3_aa: CSAITGRGYNEQFF

j_call: TRBJ2-5
d_call: .
clone_size: many
v_call: TRBV6-1
cdr3_nt: TGTGCCAGCAGTGAAGGGGGAGCCCACATTCAAGAGACCCAGTACTTC
cdr3_aa: CASSEGGAHIQETQYF

j_call: TRBJ2-2
d_call: .
clone_size: many
v_call: TRBV20-1
cdr3_nt: TGCAGTGCCCCCGCGGATACCGGGGAGCTGTTTTTT
cdr3_aa: CSAPADTGELFF

j_call: TRBJ1-4
d_call: .
clone_size: .
v_call: TRBV20-1
cdr3_nt: TGCAGTGCTAGAGTTTCCAGCAGCAACAATGAAAAACTGTTTTTT
cdr3_aa: CSARVSSSNNEKLFF

j_call: TRBJ1-6
d_call: TRBD1
clone_size: many
v_call: TRBV12-3/TRBV12-4
cdr3_nt: TGTGCCAGCAGTTTGAATAGAGGGGGCGATTCACCCCTCCACTTT
cdr3_aa: CASSLNRGGDSPLHF

j_call: TRBJ2-7
d_call: .
clone_size: medium-sized
v_call: TRBV10-3
cdr3_nt: TGTGCCATCAGTGATTCGAGGACTTTGGTTTCCTACGAGCAGTACTTC
cdr3_aa: CAISDSRTLVSYEQYF

j_call: TRBJ2-2
d_call: .
clone_size: once
v_call: TRBV4-2
cdr3_nt: TGTGCCAGCAAGATGGACACAATTACCGGGGAGCTGTTTTTT
cdr3_aa: CASKMDTITGELFF

j_call: TRBJ2-2
d_call: .
clone_size: .
v_call: TRBV5-4
cdr3_nt: TGTGCCAGCAGCAGGGACTTCCTCAACACCGGGGAGCTGTTTTTT
cdr3_aa: CASSRDFLNTGELFF

j_call: TRBJ1-2
d_call: .
clone_size: many
v_call: TRBV6-5
cdr3_nt: TGTGCCAGCAGTGAAGGGGCCTATGGCTACACCTTC
cdr3_aa: CASSEGAYGYTF

j_call: TRBJ2-5
d_call: .
clone_size: many
v_call: TRBV7-8
cdr3_nt: TGTGCCAGCAGCGTCGGGACAATTCAAGAGACCCAGTACTTC
cdr3_aa: CASSVGTIQETQYF

j_call: TRBJ2-4
d_call: .
clone_size: .
v_call: TRBV14
cdr3_nt: TGTGCCAGCATCGAAAGCCCCTATTCCGGGCGAGGGGCCAAAAACATTCAGTACTTC
cdr3_aa: CASIESPYSGRGAKNIQYF

j_call: TRBJ1-1
d_call: .
clone_size: many
v_call: TRBV5-4
cdr3_nt: TGTGCCAGCAGCGCCCGGACAGCGGGTGAAGCTTTCTTT
cdr3_aa: CASSARTAGEAFF

j_call: TRBJ1-2
d_call: TRBD1
clone_size: .
v_call: TRBV5-1
cdr3_nt: TGCGCCAGCTCCTGGGACAGTTCCTATGGCTACACCTTC
cdr3_aa: CASSWDSSYGYTF

j_call: TRBJ1-2
d_call: .
clone_size: .
v_call: TRBV3-1
cdr3_nt: TGTGCCAGCAGCTCCGCGAGGGGCTACACCTTC
cdr3_aa: CASSSARGYTF

j_call: TRBJ2-7
d_call: .
clone_size: many
v_call: TRBV20-1
cdr3_nt: TGCAGTGCTAGAAAGGATCTAGCCTCAAGCGCCTACGAGCAGTACTTC
cdr3_aa: CSARKDLASSAYEQYF

j_call: TRBJ2-3
d_call: .
clone_size: many
v_call: TRBV14
cdr3_nt: TGTGCCAGCAGCCCCTGGGGAAGATTGGATACGCAGTATTTT
cdr3_aa: CASSPWGRLDTQYF

j_call: TRBJ1-5
d_call: .
clone_size: many
v_call: TRBV3-1
cdr3_nt: TGTGCCAGCAGCCAATTTTTGGACAGCCATCAGCCCCAGCATTTT
cdr3_aa: CASSQFLDSHQPQHF

j_call: TRBJ2-7
d_call: .
clone_size: many
v_call: TRBV6-6
cdr3_nt: TGTGCCAGCAGTTACTCGCGAGGGAGCACCTCCTACGAGCAGTACTTC
cdr3_aa: CASSYSRGSTSYEQYF

j_call: TRBJ1-1
d_call: .
clone_size: .
v_call: TRBV12-3/TRBV12-4
cdr3_nt: TGTGCCGGCAGTGAAACCGGGAGGGCCACGGAAGCTTTCTTT
cdr3_aa: CAGSETGRATEAFF

j_call: TRBJ1-6
d_call: .
clone_size: few
v_call: TRBV3-1
cdr3_nt: TGTGCCAGCAGCCAAGGGGTGGGAGGGGTGGATAATTCACCCCTCCACTTT
cdr3_aa: CASSQGVGGVDNSPLHF

j_call: TRBJ2-5
d_call: TRBD2
clone_size: .
v_call: TRBV7-9
cdr3_nt: TGTGCCAGCAGCTTAGATGTAGCGGGAGAAGGTGCGACCCAGTACTTC
cdr3_aa: CASSLDVAGEGATQYF

j_call: TRBJ2-2
d_call: .
clone_size: .
v_call: TRBV4-1
cdr3_nt: TGCGCCAGCAGCCCCGGGACCAACACCGGGGAGCTGTTTTTT
cdr3_aa: CASSPGTNTGELFF

j_call: TRBJ2-7
d_call: TRBD2
clone_size: many
v_call: TRBV9
cdr3_nt: TGTGCCAGCAGCCAACTTCCGGGACTAGGTGTAGGCGAGCAGTACTTC
cdr3_aa: CASSQLPGLGVGEQYF

j_call: TRBJ2-3
d_call: TRBD2
clone_size: .
v_call: TRBV20-1
cdr3_nt: TGCAGTGCTTCGGGACTAGCGGGAGCTTCAGATACGCAGTATTTT
cdr3_aa: CSASGLAGASDTQYF

j_call: TRBJ2-1
d_call: .
clone_size: many
v_call: TRBV6-4
cdr3_nt: TGTGCCAGCAGTGACGGCCAGCGTAGCGTCAATGAGCAGTTCTTC
cdr3_aa: CASSDGQRSVNEQFF

j_call: TRBJ1-2
d_call: .
clone_size: .
v_call: TRBV11-1
cdr3_nt: TGTGCCAGCAGCTTCGCCCTAGCGGGAGACGAGCAGTACTATGGCTACACCTTC
cdr3_aa: CASSFALAGDEQYYGYTF

j_call: TRBJ2-7
d_call: TRBD2
clone_size: .
v_call: TRBV27
cdr3_nt: TGTGCCAGCAGTTTATTTCTAGCGGAAGTAAGCTCCTACGAGCAGTACTTC
cdr3_aa: CASSLFLAEVSSYEQYF

j_call: TRBJ2-7
d_call: .
clone_size: many
v_call: TRBV30
cdr3_nt: TGTGCCTGGAGTAGTACTTTGGGTATCTACGAGCAGTACTTC
cdr3_aa: CAWSSTLGIYEQYF

j_call: TRBJ2-5
d_call: .
clone_size: .
v_call: TRBV20-1
cdr3_nt: TGCAGTGCGGTAAGGGGGTCTCAGCCCCAGTACTTC
cdr3_aa: CSAVRGSQPQYF

j_call: TRBJ1-1
d_call: TRBD1
clone_size: .
v_call: TRBV10-3
cdr3_nt: TGTGCCATCAACGACAGGGGCGGCGGGAACACTGAAGCTTTCTTT
cdr3_aa: CAINDRGGGNTEAFF

j_call: TRBJ1-1
d_call: .
clone_size: once
v_call: TRBV5-6
cdr3_nt: TGTGCCAGCAGCTCTTTGACAGTATATACGAACATTGAAGCTTTCTTT
cdr3_aa: CASSSLTVYTNIEAFF

j_call: TRBJ1-2
d_call: .
clone_size: medium-sized
v_call: TRBV29-1
cdr3_nt: TGCAGCGTTGACCAGACAGGCCTAACGGGGGGCTACACCTTC
cdr3_aa: CSVDQTGLTGGYTF

j_call: TRBJ1-5
d_call: .
clone_size: .
v_call: TRBV7-1
cdr3_nt: TGTGCCAGCAGCTCCCTGGGACACAGCCCTTATAGCAATCAGCCCCAGCATTTT
cdr3_aa: CASSSLGHSPYSNQPQHF

j_call: TRBJ1-1
d_call: TRBD1
clone_size: .
v_call: TRBV6-6
cdr3_nt: TGTGCCAGCAGTTCCTCTGGACAGGGTAAAACTGAAGCTTTCTTT
cdr3_aa: CASSSSGQGKTEAFF

j_call: TRBJ1-1
d_call: .
clone_size: many
v_call: TRBV4-1
cdr3_nt: TGCGCCAGCAGCCAAGAGAGGTCCACTGAAGCTTTCTTT
cdr3_aa: CASSQERSTEAFF

j_call: TRBJ2-6
d_call: TRBD2
clone_size: .
v_call: TRBV7-3
cdr3_nt: TGTGCCAACAGCCTGACCAGACTAGCGGGACGCGGTGGGGCCAACGTCCTGACTTTC
cdr3_aa: CANSLTRLAGRGGANVLTF

j_call: TRBJ1-1
d_call: .
clone_size: few
v_call: TRBV29-1
cdr3_nt: TGCAGCATTCTCTCTCGGCGAACGGGCAAAAGTGGAGCTTTCTTT
cdr3_aa: CSILSRRTGKSGAFF

j_call: TRBJ1-2
d_call: TRBD1
clone_size: few
v_call: TRBV19
cdr3_nt: TGTGCCACGAAGGGGGCAGGCTACACCTTC
cdr3_aa: CATKGAGYTF

j_call: TRBJ1-2
d_call: .
clone_size: many
v_call: TRBV9
cdr3_nt: TGTGCCAGCAGCGTAGGGGGGGAGAACTATGGCTACACCTTC
cdr3_aa: CASSVGGENYGYTF

j_call: TRBJ2-5
d_call: TRBD2
clone_size: .
v_call: TRBV29-1
cdr3_nt: TGCAGCGTAGGGACTAGCGGGGTCACCGGGGAGACCCAGTACTTC
cdr3_aa: CSVGTSGVTGETQYF

j_call: TRBJ2-7
d_call: TRBD2
clone_size: many
v_call: TRBV7-9
cdr3_nt: TGTGCCAGCAGCCCGGGGGGGGGGAGTCTAGCCTACGAGCAGTACTTC
cdr3_aa: CASSPGGGSLAYEQYF

j_call: TRBJ2-7
d_call: .
clone_size: .
v_call: TRBV9
cdr3_nt: TGTGCCAGCAGCGTAGCAGGGGCGATGGGCGAGCAGTACTTC
cdr3_aa: CASSVAGAMGEQYF

j_call: TRBJ1-1
d_call: .
clone_size: many
v_call: TRBV2
cdr3_nt: TGTGCCAGCAAGGTTGAGGGGACGGGAACTGAAGCTTTCTTT
cdr3_aa: CASKVEGTGTEAFF

j_call: TRBJ1-5
d_call: TRBD1
clone_size: .
v_call: TRBV7-9
cdr3_nt: TGTGCCAGCAGCGGTCGGGGAACAGGGGGCAATCAGCCCCAGCATTTT
cdr3_aa: CASSGRGTGGNQPQHF

j_call: TRBJ2-4
d_call: TRBD1
clone_size: many
v_call: TRBV7-3
cdr3_nt: TGTGCCAGCAGCTTGACAGGGGGCGACATTCAGTACTTC
cdr3_aa: CASSLTGGDIQYF

j_call: TRBJ2-1
d_call: .
clone_size: many
v_call: TRBV9
cdr3_nt: TGTGCCAGCAGCCCCCCGGGGGCGTGGGCCAATGAGCAGTTCTTC
cdr3_aa: CASSPPGAWANEQFF

j_call: TRBJ2-5
d_call: TRBD1
clone_size: .
v_call: TRBV6-1
cdr3_nt: TGTGCCAGCAGTACAGGGGCCCGTGACCAAGAGGCCCAGTACTTC
cdr3_aa: CASSTGARDQEAQYF

j_call: TRBJ2-2
d_call: .
clone_size: few
v_call: TRBV4-1
cdr3_nt: TGCGCCAGCAGCCAATCAGGGCTAGGCGGGGAGCTGTTTTTT
cdr3_aa: CASSQSGLGGELFF

j_call: TRBJ2-5
d_call: .
clone_size: many
v_call: TRBV12-3/TRBV12-4
cdr3_nt: TGTGCCAGCGGGTACAGGAGCCAAGAGACCCAGTACTTC
cdr3_aa: CASGYRSQETQYF

j_call: TRBJ1-5
d_call: TRBD1
clone_size: many
v_call: TRBV7-8
cdr3_nt: TGTGCCAGCAGCTTAGTAGGGGGCGGCAATCAGCCCCAGCATTTT
cdr3_aa: CASSLVGGGNQPQHF

j_call: TRBJ2-1
d_call: .
clone_size: .
v_call: TRBV29-1
cdr3_nt: TGCAGCGCCGGGCGGACCCCATCCGATGAGCAGTTCTTC
cdr3_aa: CSAGRTPSDEQFF